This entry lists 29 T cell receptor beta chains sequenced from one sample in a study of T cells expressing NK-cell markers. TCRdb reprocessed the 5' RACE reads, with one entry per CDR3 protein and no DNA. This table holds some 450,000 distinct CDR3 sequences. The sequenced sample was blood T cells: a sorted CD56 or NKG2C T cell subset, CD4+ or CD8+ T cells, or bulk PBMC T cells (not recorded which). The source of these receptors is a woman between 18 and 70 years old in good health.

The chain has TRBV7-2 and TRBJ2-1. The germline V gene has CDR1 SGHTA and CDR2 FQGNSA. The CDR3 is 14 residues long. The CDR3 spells CASSLGSSSTEQFF.

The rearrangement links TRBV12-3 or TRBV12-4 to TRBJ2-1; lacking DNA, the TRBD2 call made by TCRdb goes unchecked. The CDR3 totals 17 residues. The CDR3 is CASSSQAGLAGRNEQFF.

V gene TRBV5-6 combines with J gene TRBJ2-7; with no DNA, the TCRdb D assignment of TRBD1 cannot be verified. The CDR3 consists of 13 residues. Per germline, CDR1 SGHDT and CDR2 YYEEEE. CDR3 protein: CARGWHRPYEQYF.

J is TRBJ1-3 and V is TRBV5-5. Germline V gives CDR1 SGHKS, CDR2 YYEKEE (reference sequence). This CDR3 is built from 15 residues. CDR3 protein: CASSFGRTSGNTIYF.

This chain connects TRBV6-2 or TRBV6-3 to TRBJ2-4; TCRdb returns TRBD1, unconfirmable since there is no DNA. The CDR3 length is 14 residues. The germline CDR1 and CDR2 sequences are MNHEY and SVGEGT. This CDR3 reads CASSSTGEIHIQYF.

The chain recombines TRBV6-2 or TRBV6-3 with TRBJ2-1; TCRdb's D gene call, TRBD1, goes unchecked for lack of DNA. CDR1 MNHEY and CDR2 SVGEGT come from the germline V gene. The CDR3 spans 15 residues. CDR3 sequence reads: CASSPGGRGPDEQFF.

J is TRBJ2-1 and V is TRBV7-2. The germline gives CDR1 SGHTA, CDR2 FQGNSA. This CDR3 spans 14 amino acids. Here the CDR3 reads CASSLAIAYNEQFF. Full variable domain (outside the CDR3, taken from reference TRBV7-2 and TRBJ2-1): GAGVSQSPSNKVTEKGKDVELRCDPISGHTALYWYRQSLGQGLEFLIYFQGNSAPDKSGLPSDRFSAERTGGSVSTLTIQRTQQEDSAVYLCASSLAIAYNEQFFGPGTRLTVL.

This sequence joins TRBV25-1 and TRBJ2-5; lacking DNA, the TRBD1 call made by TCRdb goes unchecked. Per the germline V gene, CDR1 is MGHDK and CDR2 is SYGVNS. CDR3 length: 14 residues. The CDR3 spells CASTGTGSTGTQYF.

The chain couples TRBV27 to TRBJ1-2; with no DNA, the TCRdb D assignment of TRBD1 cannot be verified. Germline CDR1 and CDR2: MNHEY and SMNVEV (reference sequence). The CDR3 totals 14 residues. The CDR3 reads CASGTGALGYGYTF.

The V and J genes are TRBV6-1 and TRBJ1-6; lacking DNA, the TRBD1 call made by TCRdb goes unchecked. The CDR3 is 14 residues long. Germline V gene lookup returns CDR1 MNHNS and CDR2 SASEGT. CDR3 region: CASTQVQGNSPLHF.

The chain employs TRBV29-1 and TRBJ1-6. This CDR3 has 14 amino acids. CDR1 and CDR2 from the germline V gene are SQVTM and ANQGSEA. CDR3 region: CSVVGTPDDSPLHF.

This chain's CDR3 is CASSFEFSAGPLKETQYF. The chain uses TRBV11-1 and TRBJ2-5; no DNA is available, so the TRBD1 call from TCRdb remains unchecked. The CDR3 contains 18 residues. In germline, CDR1 is SGHAT, CDR2 FQDESV (reference sequence).

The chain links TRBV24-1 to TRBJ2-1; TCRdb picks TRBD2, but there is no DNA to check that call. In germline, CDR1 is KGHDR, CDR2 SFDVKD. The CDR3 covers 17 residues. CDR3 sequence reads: CATSDSTSPGSYNEQFF.

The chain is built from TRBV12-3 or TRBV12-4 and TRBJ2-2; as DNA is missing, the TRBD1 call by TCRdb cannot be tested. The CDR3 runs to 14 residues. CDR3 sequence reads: CASSLRGRSGELFF.

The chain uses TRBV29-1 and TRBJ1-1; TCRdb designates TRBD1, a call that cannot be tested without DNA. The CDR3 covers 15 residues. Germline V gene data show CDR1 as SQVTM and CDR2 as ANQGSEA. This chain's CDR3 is CSVDPRGAASLGAFF. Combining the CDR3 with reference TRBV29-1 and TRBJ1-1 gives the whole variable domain SAVISQKPSRDICQRGTSLTIQCQVDSQVTMMFWYRQQPGQSLTLIATANQGSEATYESGFVIDKFPISRPNLTFSTLTVSNMSPEDSSIYLCSVDPRGAASLGAFFGQGTRLTVV.

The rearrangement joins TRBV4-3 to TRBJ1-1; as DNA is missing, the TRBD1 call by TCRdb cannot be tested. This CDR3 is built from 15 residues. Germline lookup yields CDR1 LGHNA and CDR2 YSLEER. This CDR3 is CASSQARFEITEAFF.

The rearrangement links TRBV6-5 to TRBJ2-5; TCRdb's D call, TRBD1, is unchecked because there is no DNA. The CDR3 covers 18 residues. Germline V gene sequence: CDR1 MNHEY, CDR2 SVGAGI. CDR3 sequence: CASSYSNSGTPRQETQYF.

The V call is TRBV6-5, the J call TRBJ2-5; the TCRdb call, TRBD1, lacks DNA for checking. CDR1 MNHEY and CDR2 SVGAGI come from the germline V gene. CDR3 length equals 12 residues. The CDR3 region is CASKRGGETQYF.

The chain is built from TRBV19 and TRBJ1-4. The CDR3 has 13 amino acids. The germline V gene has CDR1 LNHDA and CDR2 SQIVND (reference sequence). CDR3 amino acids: CASRSSRVGKLFF.

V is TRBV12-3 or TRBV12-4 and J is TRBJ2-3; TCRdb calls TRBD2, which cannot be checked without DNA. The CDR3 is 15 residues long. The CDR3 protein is CASSLGLAGGDTQYF.

The CDR3 loop is CASSPPGTTNTGELFF. The chain is built from TRBV18 and TRBJ2-2; the TCRdb D gene call, TRBD1, has no DNA to confirm it. This CDR3 is built from 16 residues. CDR1 is KGHSH and CDR2 is LQKENI in the germline V gene.

CDR3 amino acids: CASCLTSGSPGELFF. This chain uses TRBV2 with TRBJ2-2; the D gene TCRdb calls, TRBD2, cannot be checked with no DNA. CDR3 size: 15 residues. CDR1 and CDR2 (germline): SNHLY, FYNNEI.

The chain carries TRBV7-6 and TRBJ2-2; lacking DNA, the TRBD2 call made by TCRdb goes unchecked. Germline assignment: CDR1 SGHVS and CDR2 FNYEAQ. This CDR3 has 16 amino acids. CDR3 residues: CASSLGTSGTAGELFF.

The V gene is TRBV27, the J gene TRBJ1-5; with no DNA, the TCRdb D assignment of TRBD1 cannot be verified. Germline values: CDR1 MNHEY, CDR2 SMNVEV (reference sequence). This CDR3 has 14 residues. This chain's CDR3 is CASSPTGTNQPQHF.

CDR3 sequence: CASSPQSSGANVLTF. The chain employs TRBV7-9 and TRBJ2-6. Germline CDR1 is SEHNR and CDR2 is FQNEAQ (reference sequence). The CDR3 runs 15 residues.

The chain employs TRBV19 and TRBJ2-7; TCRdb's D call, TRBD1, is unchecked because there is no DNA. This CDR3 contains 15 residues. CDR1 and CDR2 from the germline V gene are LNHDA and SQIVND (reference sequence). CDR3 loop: CASSSDRADSYEQYF.

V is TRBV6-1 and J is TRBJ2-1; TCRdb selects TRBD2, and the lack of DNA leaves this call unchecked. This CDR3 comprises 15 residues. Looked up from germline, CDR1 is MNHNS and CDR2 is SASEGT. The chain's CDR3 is CASRSTSGRGDEQFF.

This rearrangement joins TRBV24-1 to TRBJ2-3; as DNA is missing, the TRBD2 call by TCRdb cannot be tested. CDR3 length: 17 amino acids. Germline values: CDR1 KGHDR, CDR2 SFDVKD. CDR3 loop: CATSDAPTGLVTDTQYF.

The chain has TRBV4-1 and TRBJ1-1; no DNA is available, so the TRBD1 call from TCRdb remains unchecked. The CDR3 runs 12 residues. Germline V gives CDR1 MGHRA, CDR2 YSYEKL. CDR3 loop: CASSNGGTEALF.